This paragraph reports one T cell receptor (beta chain). What antigen it recognizes has not been identified. It has no much larger one-base neighbor in the sample; base qualities were not kept. These data are taken from a study. From its cysteine to its phenylalanine, the CDR3 spans 16 amino acids. Only CDR3 DNA remains: 48 bases, in frame from the first base. Compared with germline, V lacks 0 bases and J lacks 6 bases; bases without a gene match: 9. The germline V gene encodes CDR1 SGHKS and CDR2 YYEKEE (reference sequence). The instrument given in TCRdb is Illumina MiSeq. TCRdb reran the public reads through fastp at Q25 and MiXCR, keeping productive beta chains. Here each entry gathers all rows of one CDR3 protein and keeps the most common genes and DNA. Counted in this sample were approximately 3,500 distinct CDR3 sequences; over 7.5% of them appeared once. The ten most abundant clones make up about 5.7% of the sample.

This receptor was obtained from a human donor with rheumatoid arthritis. The sample consisted of CD4+ T cells from synovial fluid. Recombination connected TRBV5-5 to TRBJ1-1, and 9 bases in between align with TRBD1. CDR3 region: CASSLGSGTGWSEAFF. At the DNA level, the sequence is TGTGCCAGCAGCTTGGGCTCCGGGACAGGGTGGTCTGAAGCTTTCTTT.